These 2 T cell receptor beta chains were sequenced from one sample in a study of control samples from healthy donors and cancer patients. Some clones are missing from TCRdb's copy, which holds only in-frame ones; the method was immunoSEQ multiplex PCR. This sample has under 300,000 clones, with over 70% found just once. Material: PBMCs. The receptor source for this set is a woman aged 55-69 years with lung cancer.

The chain joins TRBV5-1 to TRBJ2-7; 10 bases align to TRBD2. CDR1 and CDR2 (germline): SGHRS, YFSETQ. This CDR3 has 15 amino acids. Trimming at V came to 4 bases and at J to 5 bases, leaving 9 bases not matched to a gene. For the CDR3, the DNA is TGCGCCAGCAGCGGCCAACTAGCGGGACTGGACGAGCAGTACTTC. Translating gives CASSGQLAGLDEQYF.

This chain uses TRBV7-9 with TRBJ1-4, with a possible D match to TRBD1 (6 bases). Germline lookup yields CDR1 SEHNR and CDR2 FQNEAQ (reference sequence). The CDR3 has 15 residues. V gave up 1 base and J gave up 4 bases, with 10 bases separating them. The CDR3: CASSLDGGFNEKLFF. The CDR3 nucleotides are TGTGCCAGCAGCTTAGATGGGGGCTTTAATGAAAAACTGTTTTTT. Drawing the rest from reference TRBV7-9 and TRBJ1-4, the complete variable domain is DTGVSQNPRHKITKRGQNVTFRCDPISEHNRLYWYRQTLGQGPEFLTYFQNEAQLEKSRLLSDRFSAERPKGSFSTLEIQRTEQGDSAMYLCASSLDGGFNEKLFFGSGTQLSVL.